This T cell receptor beta chain is drawn from a study of T and B cells in COVID-19 patients. About the study: Median age was about 30 years in the recovered cohort and about 67 years in the active-infection cohort.

Multiplex PCR with BIOMED2 TRB-A/B primer pools amplified TRB rearrangements. Using its own MiXCR run on the multiplex PCR reads, TCRdb lists one record per CDR3 protein. The sample records 15,000 to 20,000 distinct CDR3 sequences, 36% being singletons. Each TRB amplification used about 250-550 ng of genomic DNA from blood. The CDR3 has 17 residues. Trimming cost V 3 bases and J 0 bases, with 16 bases left between them. Comment on this clonotype: Its antigen is as yet unknown.

Notes on the study in general: Patients with COVID-19 reportedly showed strongly skewed T cell receptor beta variable and joining gene usage.

Source material: blood. The clonotype originates from a human donor with active COVID-19. The J gene is TRBJ2-3, the V gene TRBV12-3 or TRBV12-4, with unresolved D. The CDR3 here is CASSFFILGSSTDTQYF. CDR3 nucleotides: TGTGCCAGCAGTTTTTTCATTTTAGGGTCTAGCACAGATACGCAGTATTTT.